These T cell receptor beta chains were read from a single sample in a study of chemoradiotherapy in HPV16-positive cancers. The assay was immunoSEQ multiplex PCR, and TCRdb's table has in-frame clones only and misses some. The profile shows roughly 180 clones, roughly 90% of them singletons. The sequences come from tumor tissue, collected from a patient who underwent chemoradiotherapy. All receptors derive from a human donor with HPV-associated anogenital cancer. The CDR3 runs from the conserved cysteine through the conserved F or W. The D gene is left open where the match is weak. Clone size is stated in some rows and not others, as once, few, many or a class when expanded.

j_call	clone_size	d_call	v_call	cdr3_nt	cdr3_aa
TRBJ2-3	-	TRBD2	TRBV2	TGTGCCAGCAGTGGTCTAGCGGGGGGCAATACGCAGTATTTT	CASSGLAGGNTQYF
TRBJ2-7	few	-	TRBV30	TGTGCCTGGAGCGACTCTTCTGGGGACGAGCAGTACTTC	CAWSDSSGDEQYF
TRBJ2-5	-	-	TRBV5-6	TGTGCCAGCAGCCCTAGGGGGAGGGCCCTAGAGACCCAGTACTTC	CASSPRGRALETQYF
TRBJ1-2	few	TRBD1	TRBV2	TGTGCCAGCAGTGGGGGACAGGGGGTTAACTATGGCTACACCTTC	CASSGGQGVNYGYTF
TRBJ2-3	-	-	TRBV27	TGTGCCAGCAGTTTCGAGTTGGGCAGCACAGATACGCAGTATTTT	CASSFELGSTDTQYF
TRBJ2-7	-	-	TRBV12-5	TGTGCTAGTGGTTTGACCCGATACGAGCAGTACTTC	CASGLTRYEQYF
TRBJ2-7	-	TRBD2	TRBV19	TGTGCGACTAGCGGGGGCCTCGAGCAGTACTTC	CATSGGLEQYF
TRBJ2-5	few	TRBD2	TRBV7-6	TGTGCCAGCAGTGGGACTAGCGGGAGGGCCTTGGGGGAGACCCAGTACTTC	CASSGTSGRALGETQYF
TRBJ2-3	few	-	TRBV19	TGTGCCAGTAGTTCGGGGGCGACAGATACGCAGTATTTT	CASSSGATDTQYF
TRBJ2-7	-	TRBD1	TRBV5-5	TGTGCCAGCAGCTCACACAGGGGGGTCTCCTACGAGCAGTACTTC	CASSSHRGVSYEQYF
TRBJ1-2	-	-	TRBV9	TGTGCCAGCAGCCCCGATGGGGCGAGTTATGGCTACACCTTC	CASSPDGASYGYTF
TRBJ2-3	once	-	TRBV19	TGTGCCAGTAGTATAGGGGGCCGGCAGGGAGTCCGCACAGATACGCAGTATTTT	CASSIGGRQGVRTDTQYF
TRBJ2-7	-	TRBD1	TRBV4-2	TGTGCCAGCAGCCAAGATTCGGACAGGGATAACGAGCAGTACTTC	CASSQDSDRDNEQYF
TRBJ2-7	-	-	TRBV11-2	TGTGCCAGCAGCCCATACGAGCAGTACTTC	CASSPYEQYF
TRBJ1-2	-	-	TRBV19	TGTGCCAGTAGTAACAGGCACCTTGGGTATGGCTACACCTTC	CASSNRHLGYGYTF